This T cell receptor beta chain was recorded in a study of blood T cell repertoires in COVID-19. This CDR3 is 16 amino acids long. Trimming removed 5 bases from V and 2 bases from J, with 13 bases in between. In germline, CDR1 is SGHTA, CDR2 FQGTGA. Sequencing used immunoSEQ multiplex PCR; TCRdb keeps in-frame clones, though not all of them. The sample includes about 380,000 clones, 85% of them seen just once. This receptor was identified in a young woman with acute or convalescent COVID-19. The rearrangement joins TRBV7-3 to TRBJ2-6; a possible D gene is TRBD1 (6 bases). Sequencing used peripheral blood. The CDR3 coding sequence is TGTGCCAGCAGCCCCCAAGGGACAACTGGGGCCAACGTCCTGACTTTC. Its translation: CASSPQGTTGANVLTF. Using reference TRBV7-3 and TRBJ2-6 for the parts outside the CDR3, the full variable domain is GAGVSQTPSNKVTEKGKYVELRCDPISGHTALYWYRQSLGQGPEFLIYFQGTGAADDSGLPNDRFFAVRPEGSVSTLKIQRTERGDSAVYLCASSPQGTTGANVLTFGAGSRLTVL.